This T cell receptor (beta chain) came from a study of OX40 agonist ivuxolimab in advanced cancers. Clones were read by immunoSEQ multiplex PCR, and TCRdb kept only the in-frame ones, dropping some. Here the sample spans 70,000 to 90,000 clones, approximately 84% being singletons. Study results and limitations: CD4+ and CD8+ T cells in blood underwent clonal expansion by week 6 at 0.1 to 3.0 mg/kg.

Details on this clone: Its antigen is as yet unknown.

The clonotype was recovered from an adult with an advanced solid tumor such as melanoma, head and neck, liver or kidney cancer. This sample comprised CD4+ or CD8+ T cells sorted from blood, obtained in a trial of the OX40 agonist ivuxolimab.

DNA of the CDR3: TGTGCCAGCAGGCCCGGACAGGGCTACGAGCAGTACTTC. Translated, it gives CASRPGQGYEQYF. The rearrangement links TRBV5-5 to TRBJ2-7; 8 bases line up with TRBD1. Germline CDR1 SGHKS, CDR2 YYEKEE (reference sequence). The CDR3 length is 13 residues. V trimming: 5 bases; J trimming: 3 bases; junction bases outside the gene matches: 4.